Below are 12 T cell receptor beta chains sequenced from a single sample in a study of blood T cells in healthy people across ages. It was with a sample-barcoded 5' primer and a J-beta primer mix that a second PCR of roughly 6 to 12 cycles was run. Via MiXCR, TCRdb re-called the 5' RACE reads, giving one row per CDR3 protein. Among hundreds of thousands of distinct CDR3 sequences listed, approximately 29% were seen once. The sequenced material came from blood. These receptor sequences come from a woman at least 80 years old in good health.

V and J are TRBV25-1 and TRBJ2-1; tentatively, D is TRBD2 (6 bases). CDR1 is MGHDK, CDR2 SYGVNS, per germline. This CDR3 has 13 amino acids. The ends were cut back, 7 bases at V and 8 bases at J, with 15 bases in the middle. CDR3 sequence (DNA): TGTGCCAGCAAATACGGGAGCAACGATGAGCAGTTCTTC. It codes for CASKYGSNDEQFF. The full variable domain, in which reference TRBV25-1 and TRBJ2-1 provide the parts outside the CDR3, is EADIYQTPRYLVIGTGKKITLECSQTMGHDKMYWYQQDPGMELHLIHYSYGVNSTEKGDLSSESTVSRIRTEHFPLTLESARPSHTSQYLCASKYGSNDEQFFGPGTRLTVL.

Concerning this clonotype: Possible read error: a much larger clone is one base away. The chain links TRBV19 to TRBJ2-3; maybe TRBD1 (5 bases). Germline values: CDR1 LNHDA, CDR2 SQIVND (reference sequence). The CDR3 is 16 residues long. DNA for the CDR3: TGTGCCAGTAGTCCCCCTTACGGCGGTAGCACAGGTACGCAGTATTTT. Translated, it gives CASSPPYGGSTGTQYF.

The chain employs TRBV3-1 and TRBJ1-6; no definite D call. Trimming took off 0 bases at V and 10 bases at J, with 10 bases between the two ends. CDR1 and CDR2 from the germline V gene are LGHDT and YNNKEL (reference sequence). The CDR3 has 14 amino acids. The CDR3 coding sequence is TGTGCCAGCAGCCAAGACCCCGTCGTCTCACCCCTCCACTTT. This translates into CASSQDPVVSPLHF. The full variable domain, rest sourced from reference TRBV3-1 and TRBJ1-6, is DTAVSQTPKYLVTQMGNDKSIKCEQNLGHDTMYWYKQDSKKFLKIMFSYNNKELIINETVPNRFSPKSPDKAHLNLHINSLELGDSAVYFCASSQDPVVSPLHFGNGTRLTVT.

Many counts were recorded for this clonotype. CDR3 sequence: CASSSGRLNYGYTF. For the CDR3, the DNA is TGTGCCAGCAGTTCGGGACGGCTGAACTATGGCTACACCTTC. The J gene is TRBJ1-2, the V gene TRBV6-5; D is possibly TRBD1 (5 bases). The CDR3 contains 14 residues. The ends were cut back, 4 bases at V and 2 bases at J, with 11 bases in the middle. The germline V gene encodes CDR1 MNHEY and CDR2 SVGAGI.

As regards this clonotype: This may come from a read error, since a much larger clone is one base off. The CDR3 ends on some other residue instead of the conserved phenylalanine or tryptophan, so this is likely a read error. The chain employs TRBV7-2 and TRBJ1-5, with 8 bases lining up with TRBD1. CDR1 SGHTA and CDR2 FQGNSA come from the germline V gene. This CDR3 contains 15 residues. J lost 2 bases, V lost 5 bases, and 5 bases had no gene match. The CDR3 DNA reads TGTGCCAGCAGCATACAGGGGGTAGGCAATCAGCCCCAGCATGTT. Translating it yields CASSIQGVGNQPQHV.

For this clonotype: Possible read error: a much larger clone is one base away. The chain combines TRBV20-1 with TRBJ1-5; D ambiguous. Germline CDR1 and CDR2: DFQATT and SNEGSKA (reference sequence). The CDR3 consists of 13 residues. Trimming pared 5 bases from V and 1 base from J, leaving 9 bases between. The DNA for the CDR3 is TGCAGTGCTTGGCAGGAGAGCAATCAGCCCCAGCATTTT. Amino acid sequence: CSAWQESNQPQHF.

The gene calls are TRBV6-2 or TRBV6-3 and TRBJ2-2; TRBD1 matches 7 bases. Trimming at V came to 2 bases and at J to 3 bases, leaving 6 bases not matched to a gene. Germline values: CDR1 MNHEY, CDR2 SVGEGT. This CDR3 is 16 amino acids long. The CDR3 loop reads CASSYLGRGYTGELFF. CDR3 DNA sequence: TGTGCCAGCAGTTACCTTGGCAGGGGGTACACCGGGGAGCTGTTTTTT.

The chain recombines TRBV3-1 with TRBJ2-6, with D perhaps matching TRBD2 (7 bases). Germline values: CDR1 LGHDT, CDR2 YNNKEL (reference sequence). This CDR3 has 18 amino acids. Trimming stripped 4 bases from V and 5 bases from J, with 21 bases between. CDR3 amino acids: CASSLLSRGRGRANVLTF. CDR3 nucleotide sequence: TGTGCCAGCAGCCTATTGTCGCGGGGGCGCGGTAGGGCCAACGTCCTGACTTTC.

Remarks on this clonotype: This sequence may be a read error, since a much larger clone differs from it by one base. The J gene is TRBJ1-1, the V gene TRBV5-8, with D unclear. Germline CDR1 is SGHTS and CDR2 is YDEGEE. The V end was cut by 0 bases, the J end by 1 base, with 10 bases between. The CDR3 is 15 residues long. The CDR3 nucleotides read TGTGCCAGCAGCTTGGACTTGGGAGGGAACACTGAAGCTTTCTTT. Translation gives CASSLDLGGNTEAFF.

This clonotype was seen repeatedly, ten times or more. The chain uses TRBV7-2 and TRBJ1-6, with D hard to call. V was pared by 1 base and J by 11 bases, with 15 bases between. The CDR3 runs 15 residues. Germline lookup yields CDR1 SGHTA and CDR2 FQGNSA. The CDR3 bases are TGTGCCAGCAGCTTAGGTGCTTGGCTTGGGGCACCCCTCCACTTT. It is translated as CASSLGAWLGAPLHF. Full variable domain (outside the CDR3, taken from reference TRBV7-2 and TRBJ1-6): GAGVSQSPSNKVTEKGKDVELRCDPISGHTALYWYRQSLGQGLEFLIYFQGNSAPDKSGLPSDRFSAERTGGSVSTLTIQRTQQEDSAVYLCASSLGAWLGAPLHFGNGTRLTVT.

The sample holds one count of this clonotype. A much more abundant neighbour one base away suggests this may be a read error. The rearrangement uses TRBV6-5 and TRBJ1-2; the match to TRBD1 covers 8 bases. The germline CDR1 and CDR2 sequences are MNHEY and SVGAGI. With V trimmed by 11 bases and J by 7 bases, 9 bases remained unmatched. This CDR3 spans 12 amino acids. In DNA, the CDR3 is TGTGCCGCACGGACAGGGTTGCTTGGCTACACCTTC. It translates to CAARTGLLGYTF.

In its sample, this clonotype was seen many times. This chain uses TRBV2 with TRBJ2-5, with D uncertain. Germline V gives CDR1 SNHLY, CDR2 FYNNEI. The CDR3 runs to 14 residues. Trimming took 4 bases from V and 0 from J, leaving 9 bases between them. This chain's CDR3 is CASSVGRNQETQYF. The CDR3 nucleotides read TGTGCCAGCAGTGTGGGCAGGAACCAAGAGACCCAGTACTTC.